The next 5 T cell receptor beta chains were all read from a single sample in a study of cytomegalovirus exposure and HLA in healthy donors. Both 60 Vbeta primers and 13 Jbeta primers went into the PCR. Repertoires were generated with immunoSEQ multiplex PCR, while TCRdb's copy carries only in-frame clones and drops some. The sample holds roughly 140,000 clones; roughly three quarters are singletons and the top ten take 4.5% to 5%. Sequenced: PBMCs. The receptors were sampled from a woman between 45 and 60 years old in good health and CMV-seronegative.

This clone was found once. This chain uses TRBV5-1 with TRBJ2-1; TRBD2 agrees at 8 bases. This CDR3 has 19 amino acids. With 0 bases clipped from V and 1 base from J, the junction kept 12 bases outside the gene matches. Germline lookup yields CDR1 SGHRS and CDR2 YFSETQ. The CDR3 loop reads CASSLVLAGIGRSYNEQFF. The DNA for the CDR3 is TGCGCCAGCAGCTTGGTGTTAGCGGGAATCGGTAGGTCCTACAATGAGCAGTTCTTC.

This clone turned up a few times. The CDR3 loop is CASSQAGRQNQPQHF. The CDR3 DNA reads TGTGCCAGCAGCCAAGCAGGGCGACAAAATCAGCCCCAGCATTTT. The rearrangement joins TRBV4-2 to TRBJ1-5; tentative D call: TRBD1 (5 bases). V was shortened by 1 base and J by 4 bases, with 11 bases between the two germline ends. CDR1 LGHNA and CDR2 YNFKEQ come from the germline V gene. This CDR3 region has 15 residues.

This chain links TRBV12-5 with TRBJ1-6, with 10 bases lining up with TRBD1. The CDR3 extends over 17 amino acids. Trimming took 1 base from V and 1 from J; bases not matched to a gene: 1. Per germline, CDR1 LGHNT and CDR2 FRNRAP. CDR3 residues: CASGLGGQGSYNSPLHF. CDR3 DNA sequence: TGTGCTAGTGGTTTGGGGGGACAGGGGTCCTATAATTCACCCCTCCACTTT.

V gene TRBV7-6 combines with J gene TRBJ2-1; perhaps TRBD1 as D (5 bases). Germline V gene sequence: CDR1 SGHVS, CDR2 FNYEAQ. CDR3 length equals 16 residues. V lost 0 bases and J lost 8, with 17 bases in between. The CDR3 loop is CASSLAGDSEVDEQFF. As DNA, the CDR3 is TGTGCCAGCAGCTTAGCGGGTGACAGCGAGGTCGATGAGCAGTTCTTC.

This clone was recorded a few times. The sample holds other DNA sequences that translate to the same CDR3. The chain uses TRBV5-1 and TRBJ1-1; D unclear. The CDR3 runs 13 residues. V lost 4 bases to trimming and J lost 0 bases, with 7 bases between them. Germline-derived CDR1 and CDR2 are SGHRS and YFSETQ. The CDR3 spells CASSRDMNTEAFF. CDR3 DNA sequence: TGCGCCAGCAGCCGAGACATGAACACTGAAGCTTTCTTT.